The 30 T cell receptor beta chains below were found in one sample sequenced in a study of control samples from healthy donors and cancer patients. Assay used: immunoSEQ multiplex PCR; TCRdb lists only in-frame clones, some missing. The sample lists some 94,000 clones, 85% to 90% seen once, with 9.5% to 10% in the top ten. The sample taken for sequencing was PBMCs. The receptors come from a woman in her forties or fifties with colorectal cancer.

The chain recombines TRBV19 with TRBJ1-6, with TRBD1 matching 7 bases. CDR3 size: 16 residues. Trimming at V came to 6 bases and at J to 2 bases, leaving 7 bases not matched to a gene. CDR1 is LNHDA and CDR2 is SQIVND in the germline V gene (reference sequence). DNA for the CDR3: TGTGCCAGTAGCTTCGGACAGGCAGCCTATAATTCACCCCTCCACTTT. Translated: CASSFGQAAYNSPLHF.

The chain couples TRBV29-1 to TRBJ1-1; TRBD1 might be the D (6 bases). Germline loops: CDR1 SQVTM, CDR2 ANQGSEA. The V end was cut by 3 bases, the J end by 3 bases, with 17 bases between. The CDR3 spans 15 residues. CDR3 sequence: CSVDVGGRGDTEAFF. For the CDR3, the DNA is TGCAGCGTTGATGTAGGGGGGCGGGGCGACACTGAAGCTTTCTTT.

The chain carries TRBV7-2 and TRBJ1-1; 9 positions match TRBD1. The CDR3 sequence is 15 residues long. V was clipped by 1 base and J by 5 bases; unmatched bases: 5. Per germline, CDR1 SGHTA and CDR2 FQGNSA. Written as DNA, the CDR3 is TGTGCCAGCAGCTTAGAACAGGGGGCGAGGACTGAAGCTTTCTTT. Its protein is CASSLEQGARTEAFF.

This clone was seen just once. The chain employs TRBV13 and TRBJ1-6, with 10 positions matching TRBD1. CDR1 is PRHDT and CDR2 is FYEKMQ in the germline V gene (reference sequence). The CDR3 consists of 16 residues. V shed 3 bases, J shed 10 bases, and the junction held 9 bases outside the gene matches. CDR3 sequence (DNA): TGTGCCAGCAGCTTCTCCAGACAGGGGGCAATGTCACCCCTCCACTTT. Translated, it gives CASSFSRQGAMSPLHF. The whole variable domain, remainder taken from reference TRBV13 and TRBJ1-6, is AAGVIQSPRHLIKEKRETATLKCYPIPRHDTVYWYQQGPGQDPQFLISFYEKMQSDKGSIPDRFSAQQFSDYHSELNMSSLELGDSALYFCASSFSRQGAMSPLHFGNGTRLTVT.

The rearrangement links TRBV30 to TRBJ2-3; 9 positions agree with TRBD2. The CDR3 totals 14 residues. The junction had 6 bases not matched to a gene; V was cut back by 3 bases and J by 5 bases. The germline gives CDR1 GTSNPN, CDR2 SVGIG (reference sequence). The CDR3 region is CAWRLGLAGDTQYF. DNA of the CDR3: TGTGCCTGGAGACTGGGACTAGCTGGAGATACGCAGTATTTT.

This sequence joins TRBV3-1 (or the pseudogene TRBV3-2) and TRBJ2-3, with a tentative D call TRBD2 (7 bases). CDR1 is LGHDT and CDR2 is YNNKEL in the germline V gene (reference sequence). Trimming removed 6 bases at V and 1 base at J, with 11 bases between. CDR3 length equals 14 residues. In nucleotides, the CDR3 is TGTGCCAGCAGTCCGGGGGGCCGCACAGATACGCAGTATTTT. It codes for CASSPGGRTDTQYF.

This clone was observed once. V gene TRBV14 combines with J gene TRBJ1-1; D gene uncertain. This CDR3 has 13 residues. Per the germline V gene, CDR1 is SGHDN and CDR2 is FVKESK. The germline V and J ends were trimmed by 1 base and 4 bases, with 7 bases remaining between them. CDR3 loop: CASSQGGFTEAFF. The CDR3 nucleotides read TGTGCCAGCAGCCAAGGGGGTTTCACTGAAGCTTTCTTT.

The V call is TRBV11-2, the J call TRBJ2-2; unclear D gene. Germline-derived CDR1 and CDR2 are SGHAT and FQNNGV. The CDR3 has 12 amino acids. Trimming took 8 bases from V and 3 from J, leaving 7 bases between them. CDR3 amino acids: CASLGYTGELFF. CDR3 bases: TGTGCCAGCCTCGGGTACACCGGGGAGCTGTTTTTT.

V is TRBV28 and J is TRBJ1-4, with D uncertain. This CDR3 spans 14 amino acids. CDR1 and CDR2 from the germline V gene are MDHEN and SYDVKM. The germline V and J ends were trimmed by 5 bases and 8 bases, with 15 bases remaining between them. The CDR3 is CASSTTSLPEKLFF. Written as DNA, the CDR3 is TGTGCCAGCAGTACTACCTCACTCCCAGAAAAACTGTTTTTT.

V gene TRBV30 combines with J gene TRBJ1-5; possibly TRBD1 for D (5 bases). From germline, CDR1 is GTSNPN and CDR2 SVGIG (reference sequence). Trimming removed 5 bases from V and 3 bases from J, with 11 bases in between. The CDR3 is 13 residues long. CDR3 protein: CAWDRDPNQPQHF. The CDR3 region has the DNA TGTGCCTGGGACCGGGACCCCAATCAGCCCCAGCATTTT.

This rearrangement joins TRBV5-1 to TRBJ1-6; 9 bases align to TRBD1. The ends lost 5 bases at V and 9 bases at J; junction bases unmatched: 6. CDR1 SGHRS and CDR2 YFSETQ come from the germline V gene. The CDR3 is made up of 14 amino acids. The DNA of the CDR3 is TGCGCCAGCAGACCGGACAGGGGATTTTCACCCCTCCACTTT. This translates into CASRPDRGFSPLHF.

This chain joins TRBV2 and TRBJ2-3; no definite D call. Trimming took off 4 bases at V and 7 bases at J, with 9 bases between the two ends. Germline V gene sequence: CDR1 SNHLY, CDR2 FYNNEI. This CDR3 spans 12 amino acids. This chain's CDR3 is CASSGPDHTQYF. The CDR3 coding sequence is TGTGCCAGCAGTGGTCCGGACCATACGCAGTATTTT.

A single count supports this clone. V is TRBV9 and J is TRBJ2-1, with 9 positions matching TRBD2. The CDR3 is made up of 18 amino acids. J was trimmed by 4 bases and V by 0 bases; bases with no gene match: 11. Germline values: CDR1 SGDLS, CDR2 YYNGEE. The CDR3 DNA sequence: TGTGCCAGCAGCGTAGCAGGTTTAGCGGGGGAGCTATACAATGAGCAGTTCTTC. Translation gives CASSVAGLAGELYNEQFF.

The chain combines TRBV5-1 with TRBJ1-1; tentatively, D is TRBD1 (5 bases). This CDR3 is built from 14 residues. CDR1 and CDR2 from the germline V gene are SGHRS and YFSETQ. Trimming removed 4 bases from V and 1 base from J, with 11 bases in between. The CDR3 region is CASSRGSGNTEAFF. The CDR3 DNA sequence: TGCGCCAGCAGCCGGGGGTCAGGGAACACTGAAGCTTTCTTT.

V gene TRBV6-2 or TRBV6-3 combines with J gene TRBJ2-7, with a weak D call TRBD1 (6 bases). The ends were cut back, 6 bases at V and 6 bases at J, with 9 bases in the middle. This CDR3 spans 11 amino acids. Germline CDR1 reads MNHEY; CDR2 reads SVGEGT. The CDR3, as DNA: TGTGCCAGCAGCGAAGGGGGCGAGCAGTACGTC. It specifies CASSEGGEQYV.

The chain combines TRBV2 with TRBJ1-1, with TRBD1 identical over 7 bases. Per germline, CDR1 SNHLY and CDR2 FYNNEI. The V segment lost 11 bases and the J segment 7 bases; nucleotides outside the gene matches: 7. CDR3 length equals 11 residues. The CDR3 spells CASTGEGEAFF. Written as DNA, the CDR3 is TGTGCCTCAACAGGGGAAGGTGAAGCTTTCTTT.

This clone was seen a few times. V is TRBV5-1 and J is TRBJ2-7, with TRBD1 identical over 9 bases. The germline V gene encodes CDR1 SGHRS and CDR2 YFSETQ. Unmatched junction bases numbered 2, after V lost 4 bases and J lost 3 bases. This CDR3 is 13 amino acids long. The CDR3 DNA follows: TGCGCCAGCAGCGCGGGACAGGGCTACGAGCAGTACGTC. Translation gives CASSAGQGYEQYV.

V is TRBV7-3 and J is TRBJ2-4; TRBD1 aligns across 7 bases. The CDR3 consists of 13 residues. Germline CDR1 and CDR2: SGHTA and FQGTGA. V lost 5 bases, J lost 5 bases, and 3 bases stayed unmatched. Written as DNA, the CDR3 is TGTGCCAGCAGCCCCGGACAGGAAAACATTCAGTACTTC. Amino acids: CASSPGQENIQYF.

This CDR3 reads CASSFSGGAWNTQYF. Here the CDR3 DNA reads TGTGCCAGCAGCTTTAGCGGGGGGGCATGGAATACGCAGTATTTT. The genes are TRBV14 and TRBJ2-3; 11 nucleotides line up with TRBD2. This CDR3 contains 15 residues. V lost 5 bases to trimming and J lost 7 bases; unmatched junction nucleotides: 8. Germline values: CDR1 SGHDN, CDR2 FVKESK.

The J gene is TRBJ1-2, the V gene TRBV18; tentative D call: TRBD1 (5 bases). Germline values: CDR1 KGHSH, CDR2 LQKENI. V lost 2 bases and J lost 6, with 16 bases in between. There are 15 residues in the CDR3. The chain's CDR3 is CASSPWDRGLDGYTF. CDR3 DNA: TGTGCCAGCTCACCATGGGATCGGGGCTTGGATGGCTACACCTTC.

The J gene is TRBJ2-5, the V gene TRBV2; TRBD2 matches at 7 bases. J lost 2 bases, V lost 7 bases, and 10 bases had no gene match. The CDR3 is 15 residues long. Germline V gene data show CDR1 as SNHLY and CDR2 as FYNNEI. The CDR3 DNA reads TGTGCCAGCACCTCGCCGGGGGGACGGCAAGAGACCCAGTACTTC. As protein: CASTSPGGRQETQYF.

The chain uses TRBV6-5 and TRBJ2-2; D may be TRBD1 (6 bases). The length of the CDR3 is 15 residues. Per germline, CDR1 MNHEY and CDR2 SVGAGI. The ends were cut back, 5 bases at V and 4 bases at J, with 14 bases in the middle. In nucleotides, the CDR3 is TGTGCCAGCAGTACTACAGGGTCGGGCACCGGGGAGCTGTTTTTT. Its protein is CASSTTGSGTGELFF.

The chain is built from TRBV6-5 and TRBJ1-3; 7 bases map to TRBD1. V lost 6 bases to trimming and J lost 8 bases; unmatched junction nucleotides: 7. The CDR3 spans 13 residues. Per the germline V gene, CDR1 is MNHEY and CDR2 is SVGAGI. CDR3 DNA: TGTGCCAGCAGATTTAGACAGGGTGACACCATATATTTT. Residues: CASRFRQGDTIYF.

This sequence joins TRBV5-6 and TRBJ2-7; 7 bases match TRBD2. There are 13 residues in the CDR3. Germline V gene lookup returns CDR1 SGHDT and CDR2 YYEEEE. V lost 10 bases and J lost 4; bases outside the gene matches: 11. The CDR3 here is CASRASGSYEQYV. The CDR3, as DNA: TGTGCCTCTAGAGCTAGCGGTTCGTACGAGCAGTACGTC.

The J gene is TRBJ2-5, the V gene TRBV19; D may be TRBD1 (6 bases). Germline V lookup: CDR1 LNHDA, CDR2 SQIVND (reference sequence). There are 12 residues in the CDR3. Trimming stripped 6 bases from V and 2 bases from J, with 7 bases between. The CDR3 is CASRDRQETQYF. CDR3 bases: TGTGCCAGTAGGGACAGACAAGAGACCCAGTACTTC.

The V gene is TRBV7-9, the J gene TRBJ1-3, with D uncertain. Trimming cost V 0 bases and J 0 bases, with 3 bases left between them. The CDR3 spans 14 residues. Germline V gives CDR1 SEHNR, CDR2 FQNEAQ (reference sequence). The CDR3 sequence: CASSLAISGNTIYF. The DNA of the CDR3 is TGTGCCAGCAGCTTAGCCATCTCTGGAAACACCATATATTTT. Full variable domain (remainder filled in from reference TRBV7-9 and TRBJ1-3): DTGVSQNPRHKITKRGQNVTFRCDPISEHNRLYWYRQTLGQGPEFLTYFQNEAQLEKSRLLSDRFSAERPKGSFSTLEIQRTEQGDSAMYLCASSLAISGNTIYFGEGSWLTVV.

This clone occurred a few times. V and J are TRBV27 and TRBJ2-2; 7 positions match TRBD1. The germline V gene has CDR1 MNHEY and CDR2 SMNVEV (reference sequence). The CDR3 spans 13 residues. V trimming: 5 bases; J trimming: 5 bases; junction bases outside the gene matches: 2. In DNA, the CDR3 is TGTGCCAGCAGTGGACAGGATACCGGGGAGCTGTTTTTT. Translation: CASSGQDTGELFF.

The V and J genes are TRBV7-2 and TRBJ1-2; D call uncertain. Trimming took 0 bases from V and 6 from J, leaving 17 bases between them. Germline CDR1 and CDR2: SGHTA and FQGNSA. This CDR3 has 16 residues. The CDR3 DNA is TGTGCCAGCAGCTTAGCGGGCCGGCCACGCGGGGATGGCTACACCTTC. Its translation is CASSLAGRPRGDGYTF. The whole variable domain, remainder taken from reference TRBV7-2 and TRBJ1-2, is GAGVSQSPSNKVTEKGKDVELRCDPISGHTALYWYRQSLGQGLEFLIYFQGNSAPDKSGLPSDRFSAERTGGSVSTLTIQRTQQEDSAVYLCASSLAGRPRGDGYTFGSGTRLTVV.

The gene calls are TRBV2 and TRBJ2-5, with 11 bases that match TRBD2. V shed 7 bases and J 3 bases; nucleotides not matched to a gene: 7. Germline V gene sequence: CDR1 SNHLY, CDR2 FYNNEI. This CDR3 spans 15 amino acids. This chain's CDR3 is CASKILAGGEETQYF. The CDR3 DNA is TGTGCCAGCAAGATCTTAGCGGGGGGGGAAGAGACCCAGTACTTC.

CDR3 DNA: TGTGCCAGCACCTACAGGGGATGGAATGAGCAGTTCTTC. Its protein product is CASTYRGWNEQFF. The V and J genes are TRBV6-5 and TRBJ2-1, with 7 positions matching TRBD1. Germline loops: CDR1 MNHEY, CDR2 SVGAGI. Losses at the gene ends were 7 bases for V and 7 bases for J; bases not matched to a gene: 7. This CDR3 is 13 amino acids long.